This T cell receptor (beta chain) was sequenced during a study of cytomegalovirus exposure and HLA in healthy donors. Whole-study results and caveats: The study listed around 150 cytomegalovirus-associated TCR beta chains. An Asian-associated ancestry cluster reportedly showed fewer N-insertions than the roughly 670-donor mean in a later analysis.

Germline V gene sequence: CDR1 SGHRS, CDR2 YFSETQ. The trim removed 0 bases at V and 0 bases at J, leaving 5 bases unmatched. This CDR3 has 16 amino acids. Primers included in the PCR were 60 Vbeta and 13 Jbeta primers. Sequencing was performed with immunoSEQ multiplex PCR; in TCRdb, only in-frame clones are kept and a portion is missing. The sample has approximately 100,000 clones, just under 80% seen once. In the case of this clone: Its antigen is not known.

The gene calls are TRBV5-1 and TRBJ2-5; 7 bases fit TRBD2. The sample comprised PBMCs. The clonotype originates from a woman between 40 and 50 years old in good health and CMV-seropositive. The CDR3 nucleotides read TGCGCCAGCAGCTTGGGGGGACTACTGTACCAAGAGACCCAGTACTTC. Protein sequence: CASSLGGLLYQETQYF.